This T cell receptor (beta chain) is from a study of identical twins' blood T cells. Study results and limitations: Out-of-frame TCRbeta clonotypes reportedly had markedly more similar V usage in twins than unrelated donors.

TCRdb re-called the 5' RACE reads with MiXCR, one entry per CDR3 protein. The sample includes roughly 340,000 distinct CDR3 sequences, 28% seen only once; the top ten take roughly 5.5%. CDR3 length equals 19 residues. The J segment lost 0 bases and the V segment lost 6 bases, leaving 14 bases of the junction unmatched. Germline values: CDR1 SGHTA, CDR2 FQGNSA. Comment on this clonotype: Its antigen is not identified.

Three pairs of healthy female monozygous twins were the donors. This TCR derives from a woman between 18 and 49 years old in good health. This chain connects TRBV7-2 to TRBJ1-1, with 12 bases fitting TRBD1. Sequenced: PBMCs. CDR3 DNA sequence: TGTGCCAGCAGATTTGCCGGCCGGGACAGGGGGCCGGTGAACACTGAAGCTTTCTTT. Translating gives CASRFAGRDRGPVNTEAFF. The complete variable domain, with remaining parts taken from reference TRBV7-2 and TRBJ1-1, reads GAGVSQSPSNKVTEKGKDVELRCDPISGHTALYWYRQSLGQGLEFLIYFQGNSAPDKSGLPSDRFSAERTGGSVSTLTIQRTQQEDSAVYLCASRFAGRDRGPVNTEAFFGQGTRLTVV.